This note documents a single T cell receptor beta chain sequence. Methods used by the authors: The authors estimated nucleated cell counts from reference gene primer amplification. The repertoire was sequenced with immunoSEQ multiplex PCR; TCRdb's copy has only in-frame clones and lacks some. The V and J calls and the clone size are those of that table, but D and trimming were determined from the DNA. The table lists more than 400,000 clones, approximately 85% of them singletons. This sample was included in a study of blood T cell repertoires in COVID-19. Looking at the study overall: Acute-phase and convalescent COVID-19 samples originated in the United States, Italy and Spain. Sample material is recorded as cDNA or gDNA derived from T cells, B-cell-depleted T cells, or PBMCs.

Per germline, CDR1 MNHEY and CDR2 SVGAGI. Trimming took 10 bases from V and 5 from J, leaving 17 bases between them. The CDR3 contains 13 residues. The gene calls are TRBV6-5 and TRBJ1-2; the D is unclear. The sequencing sample was made of peripheral blood. The receptor comes from a human donor in a cohort sampled during active COVID-19. CDR3 DNA sequence: TGTGCCACCATTCCGACACCTTATTATGGCTACACCTTC. It codes for CATIPTPYYGYTF.